These T cell receptor beta chains were read from a single sample in a study of cytomegalovirus exposure and HLA in healthy donors. Some clones are missing from TCRdb's copy, which holds only in-frame ones; the method was immunoSEQ multiplex PCR. The sample gives 150,000 to 190,000 clones, more than 75% of which show up once; less than 2.5% is in the top ten. Sequences were obtained from PBMCs. The receptors stem from a woman aged 18-30 years in good health and CMV-seronegative. Each CDR3 is given with its conserved first and last residue. A D gene is named only where the DNA matches it firmly. Clone size is not always given. Where it is, it says once, few, many or a class for expanded clones.

j_gene: TRBJ1-3
d_gene: NA
abundance: NA
len: 15
v_gene: TRBV9
CDR3aa: CASSAGTTSGNTIYF
CDR3nt: TGTGCCAGCAGCGCGGGGACAACCTCTGGAAACACCATATATTTT

j_gene: TRBJ2-1
d_gene: TRBD2
abundance: NA
len: 16
v_gene: TRBV6-6
CDR3aa: CASSSESGISYNEQFF
CDR3nt: TGTGCCAGCAGTTCCGAGAGCGGGATCTCCTACAATGAGCAGTTCTTC

j_gene: TRBJ2-7
d_gene: TRBD1
abundance: few
len: 17
v_gene: TRBV29-1
CDR3aa: CSVLGTGNFQSSYEQYF
CDR3nt: TGCAGCGTCCTGGGGACAGGGAACTTTCAAAGCTCCTACGAGCAGTACTTC

j_gene: TRBJ2-7
d_gene: NA
abundance: NA
len: 14
v_gene: TRBV29-1
CDR3aa: CSVEEAGGQYEQYF
CDR3nt: TGCAGCGTTGAAGAAGCAGGGGGGCAGTACGAGCAGTACTTC

j_gene: TRBJ2-2
d_gene: TRBD2
abundance: NA
len: 17
v_gene: TRBV9
CDR3aa: CASSPYPTSGAPGELFF
CDR3nt: TGTGCCAGCAGCCCCTACCCCACTAGCGGGGCGCCCGGGGAGCTGTTTTTT

j_gene: TRBJ1-5
d_gene: NA
abundance: NA
len: 14
v_gene: TRBV19
CDR3aa: CASSGGELNQPQHF
CDR3nt: TGTGCCAGTAGTGGGGGCGAACTTAATCAGCCCCAGCATTTT

j_gene: TRBJ2-1
d_gene: TRBD2
abundance: NA
len: 16
v_gene: TRBV11-3
CDR3aa: CASSSASGSSYNEQFF
CDR3nt: TGTGCCAGCAGCTCAGCTAGCGGGAGCTCCTACAATGAGCAGTTCTTC

j_gene: TRBJ1-2
d_gene: NA
abundance: once
len: 14
v_gene: TRBV5-1
CDR3aa: CASSPWGGNYGYTF
CDR3nt: TGCGCCAGCAGCCCTTGGGGGGGGAACTATGGCTACACCTTC

j_gene: TRBJ2-4
d_gene: NA
abundance: NA
len: 15
v_gene: TRBV7-2
CDR3aa: CASSPRQGSKNIQYF
CDR3nt: TGTGCCAGCAGCCCCCGCCAGGGCTCCAAAAACATTCAGTACTTC

j_gene: TRBJ2-7
d_gene: TRBD2
abundance: NA
len: 16
v_gene: TRBV2
CDR3aa: CASTRSRLAVTYEQYF
CDR3nt: TGTGCCAGCACCCGAAGCCGACTAGCGGTTACCTACGAGCAGTACTTC

j_gene: TRBJ2-2
d_gene: TRBD2
abundance: NA
len: 18
v_gene: TRBV18
CDR3aa: CASSPGGFETSGRGELFF
CDR3nt: TGTGCCAGCTCACCAGGTGGTTTCGAGACTAGCGGGAGAGGGGAGCTGTTTTTT

j_gene: TRBJ2-7
d_gene: TRBD1
abundance: NA
len: 15
v_gene: TRBV5-4
CDR3aa: CASSLGGGQGSEQYF
CDR3nt: TGTGCCAGCAGCTTGGGTGGGGGACAGGGAAGCGAGCAGTACTTC

j_gene: TRBJ2-1
d_gene: NA
abundance: NA
len: 15
v_gene: TRBV5-4
CDR3aa: CASSSPRAGADEQFF
CDR3nt: TGTGCCAGCAGCTCCCCCCGGGCAGGGGCAGATGAGCAGTTCTTC

j_gene: TRBJ2-6
d_gene: NA
abundance: NA
len: 16
v_gene: TRBV18
CDR3aa: CASSGQQGPGANVLTF
CDR3nt: TGTGCCAGCTCAGGCCAACAGGGCCCTGGGGCCAACGTCCTGACTTTC

j_gene: TRBJ2-3
d_gene: NA
abundance: NA
len: 18
v_gene: TRBV5-4
CDR3aa: CASSLDSRDWGVADTQYF
CDR3nt: TGTGCCAGCAGCTTGGATTCCCGGGACTGGGGAGTGGCAGATACGCAGTATTTT

j_gene: TRBJ1-3
d_gene: NA
abundance: NA
len: 17
v_gene: TRBV11-2
CDR3aa: CASSLVPAGASGNTIYF
CDR3nt: TGTGCCAGCAGCTTAGTCCCAGCAGGGGCTTCGGGAAACACCATATATTTT

j_gene: TRBJ2-2
d_gene: TRBD2
abundance: once
len: 18
v_gene: TRBV6-1
CDR3aa: CASSKGTSGRLNTGELFF
CDR3nt: TGTGCCAGCAGTAAAGGGACTAGCGGGAGGCTGAACACCGGGGAGCTGTTTTTT

j_gene: TRBJ2-3
d_gene: NA
abundance: NA
len: 14
v_gene: TRBV6-5
CDR3aa: CASSYQGRTDTQYF
CDR3nt: TGTGCCAGCAGTTACCAGGGTCGCACAGATACGCAGTATTTT

j_gene: TRBJ2-5
d_gene: NA
abundance: NA
len: 15
v_gene: TRBV7-2
CDR3aa: CASSRIGTHQETQYF
CDR3nt: TGTGCCAGCAGCCGTATTGGGACACACCAAGAGACCCAGTACTTC

j_gene: TRBJ2-7
d_gene: NA
abundance: NA
len: 14
v_gene: TRBV2
CDR3aa: CASSEGGRLYEQYF
CDR3nt: TGTGCCAGCAGTGAAGGGGGGCGCCTCTACGAGCAGTACTTC

j_gene: TRBJ2-5
d_gene: NA
abundance: NA
len: 17
v_gene: TRBV27
CDR3aa: CASSLGPAAGKQETQYF
CDR3nt: TGTGCCAGCAGTTTGGGCCCCGCGGCAGGGAAACAAGAGACCCAGTACTTC